The next 11 T cell receptor beta chains were all read from a single sample in a study of vaccination and CD4 T cells after COVID-19. The sample's treatment: roughly 10-day PBMC culture with coronavirus spike peptide pools or control peptides (ViraFEST assay). Researchers collected the unexposed donor's CD4+ T cells before the COVID-19 pandemic (2011-2018). The Oncomine TCR Beta short-read assay sequenced DNA from cultured CD4+ T cells. Each CDR3 protein gets one entry after TCRdb re-called the PCR reads with MiXCR. The sample carries 6,900 or so distinct CDR3 sequences, 39% recorded once. These TCRs are of unknown antigen specificity. Sequenced sample: CD4+ T cells from blood, cultured in vitro. These receptors all stem from a human donor in good health.

The DNA of the CDR3 is TGTGCCAGCAGCGTTGGGACCTACAGGGTAGGCGAGCAGTACTTC. Protein sequence: CASSVGTYRVGEQYF. The V and J genes are TRBV7-9 and TRBJ2-7; TRBD1 is a possible D gene (6 bases). Trimming took off 5 bases at V and 6 bases at J, with 20 bases between the two ends. The CDR3 extends over 15 amino acids. Germline V gene sequence: CDR1 SEHNR, CDR2 FQNEAQ (reference sequence).

The rearrangement links TRBV19 to TRBJ2-2; maybe TRBD1 (6 bases). The germline V gene encodes CDR1 LNHDA and CDR2 SQIVND (reference sequence). Trimming removed 5 bases at V and 7 bases at J, with 8 bases between. The CDR3 runs 12 residues. The CDR3 here is CASSLRGGELFF. The CDR3 DNA is TGTGCCAGTAGTCTCAGGGGCGGGGAGCTGTTTTTT.

This clonotype was seen more than once but under ten times. The V call is TRBV20-1, the J call TRBJ2-1; 8 bases line up with TRBD1. V lost 6 bases, J lost 8 bases, and 15 bases stayed unmatched. The CDR3 is 15 amino acids. From germline, CDR1 is DFQATT and CDR2 SNEGSKA (reference sequence). CDR3 residues: CSATGGQGASHEQFF. In nucleotides, the CDR3 is TGCAGTGCCACGGGCGGCCAGGGGGCTTCACATGAGCAGTTCTTC.

The chain carries TRBV7-2 and TRBJ2-3; 9 bases agree with TRBD2. The CDR3 loop spans 15 amino acids. The V gene end was trimmed by 4 bases and the J gene end by 1 base; junction bases not matched to a gene: 3. Germline V gene lookup returns CDR1 SGHTA and CDR2 FQGNSA. CDR3 amino acids: CASSWTSAGTDTQYF. The CDR3 DNA reads TGTGCCAGCAGCTGGACTAGCGCTGGCACAGATACGCAGTATTTT.

The chain has TRBV19 and TRBJ2-5; D possibly uses TRBD1 or TRBD2 (5 bases each). From germline, CDR1 is LNHDA and CDR2 SQIVND (reference sequence). The V and J ends lost 4 bases and 2 bases respectively, with 14 bases between them. CDR3 length equals 15 residues. The CDR3 DNA reads TGTGCCAGTAGTACAGGTGGGACGGAACAAGAGACCCAGTACTTC. Its protein is CASSTGGTEQETQYF. Full variable domain (rest looked up from reference TRBV19 and TRBJ2-5): DGGITQSPKYLFRKEGQNVTLSCEQNLNHDAMYWYRQDPGQGLRLIYYSQIVNDFQKGDIAEGYSVSREKKESFPLTVTSAQKNPTAFYLCASSTGGTEQETQYFGPGTRLLVL.

This chain uses TRBV11-3 with TRBJ2-3, with 9 positions matching TRBD1. V trimming: 6 bases; J trimming: 0 bases; junction bases outside the gene matches: 7. Germline CDR1 is SGHNT and CDR2 is YENEEA. The CDR3 has 16 residues. The chain's CDR3 is CASSDTGGLSTDTQYF. CDR3 sequence (DNA): TGTGCCAGCAGTGATACAGGGGGCCTCAGCACAGATACGCAGTATTTT. Filled out from reference TRBV11-3 and TRBJ2-3, the complete variable domain reads EAGVVQSPRYKIIEKKQPVAFWCNPISGHNTLYWYLQNLGQGPELLIRYENEEAVDDSQLPKDRFSAERLKGVDSTLKIQPAELGDSAVYLCASSDTGGLSTDTQYFGPGTRLTVL.

This clonotype was seen just once. The V gene is TRBV19, the J gene TRBJ1-5; D gene uncertain. Germline CDR1 reads LNHDA; CDR2 reads SQIVND (reference sequence). The CDR3 totals 14 residues. As DNA, the CDR3 is TGTGGTACCACCGGGTTCGCTAGCAATCAGCCCCAGCATTTT. Encoded protein: CGTTGFASNQPQHF.

V is TRBV6-5 and J is TRBJ2-7; 7 nucleotides match TRBD1. The CDR3 runs 14 residues. The germline V gene encodes CDR1 MNHEY and CDR2 SVGAGI. The V segment lost 4 bases and the J segment 5 bases; nucleotides outside the gene matches: 8. The CDR3 nucleotides read TGTGCCAGCAGTTTTACGACAGGGTCGAACGAGCAGTACTTC. Its translation is CASSFTTGSNEQYF.

The rearrangement joins TRBV11-2 to TRBJ2-5, with D perhaps being TRBD1 or TRBD2 (5 bases each). The CDR3 has 15 residues. Trimming shortened V by 5 bases and J by 1 base, and 14 bases separated the two germline ends. The germline V gene has CDR1 SGHAT and CDR2 FQNNGV. Written as DNA, the CDR3 is TGTGCCAGCAGCCAGGGTCGGGGCACCCAAGAGACCCAGTACTTC. Protein product: CASSQGRGTQETQYF.

The chain carries TRBV6-1 and TRBJ1-3; TRBD1 is a possible D gene (5 bases). The V and J ends lost 8 bases and 1 base respectively, with 12 bases between them. The CDR3 has 14 residues. Germline CDR1 MNHNS, CDR2 SASEGT. The CDR3 DNA reads as TGTGCCAGCCGAAAAGGGGTATCTGGAAACACCATATATTTT. It codes for CASRKGVSGNTIYF.

The rearrangement links TRBV7-9 to TRBJ2-3; D is perhaps TRBD1 (6 bases). This CDR3 spans 16 amino acids. Between the trimmed V and J ends, which lost 3 bases and 2 bases, there was a span of 15 bases. Germline CDR1 is SEHNR and CDR2 is FQNEAQ (reference sequence). This chain's CDR3 is CASSFQGQGFTDTQYF. CDR3 nucleotide sequence: TGTGCCAGCAGCTTTCAGGGTCAGGGGTTCACAGATACGCAGTATTTT.